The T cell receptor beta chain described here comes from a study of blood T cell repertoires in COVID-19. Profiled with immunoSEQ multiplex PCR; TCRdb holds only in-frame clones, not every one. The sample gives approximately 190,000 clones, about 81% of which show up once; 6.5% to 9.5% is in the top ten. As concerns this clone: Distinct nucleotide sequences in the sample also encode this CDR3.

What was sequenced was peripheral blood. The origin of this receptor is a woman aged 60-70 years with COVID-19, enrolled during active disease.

In nucleotides, the CDR3 is TGTGCCAGCAGCACCCGGGCGGGGGGGAGCACAGATACGCAGTATTTT. Translating it yields CASSTRAGGSTDTQYF. The V call is TRBV7-2, the J call TRBJ2-3, with TRBD2 matching over 9 bases. This CDR3 has 16 residues. Trimming took 5 bases from V and 0 from J; bases not matched to a gene: 6. Germline lookup yields CDR1 SGHTA and CDR2 FQGNSA.